These 25 T cell receptor beta chains were sequenced from one sample in a study of T cells in Graves' hyperthyroidism and ophthalmopathy (dated by TCRdb to about 2019). The receptor library was made with multiplex PCR. Data came from an Illumina HiSeq 2000. Amplification of TCR beta CDR3 regions was carried out from RNA transcripts. For the first round of RT-PCR on the TCR CDR3, the HTBI primer set was used together with the Qiagen OneStep RT-PCR kit. TCRdb reprocessing: public reads trimmed at Q25 with fastp, clones called with MiXCR, in-frame beta chains kept. Records with the same CDR3 protein are collapsed into one entry carrying the most frequent genes and DNA. The sample table shows 700,000 or so distinct CDR3 sequences, and approximately 14% are seen once. The ten largest clones add up to approximately 12% of the sample. The source material was blood. These receptors all come from a woman between 45 and 60 years old with Graves' ophthalmopathy.

This clonotype was detected a few times. V usage is TRBV7-9 and J usage is TRBJ2-2, with TRBD2 matching over 9 bases. The CDR3 sequence is 16 residues long. Germline V lookup: CDR1 SEHNR, CDR2 FQNEAQ (reference sequence). V dropped 5 bases and J dropped 0; count of bases not matched to a gene: 4. CDR3 sequence reads: CASSPVAGANTGELFF. For the CDR3, the DNA is TGTGCCAGCAGCCCAGTAGCGGGAGCGAACACCGGGGAGCTGTTTTTT.

In the case of this clonotype: With a much larger clone just one base away, this may be a read error. The genes are TRBV5-1 and TRBJ2-2; D not resolved. The germline V gene has CDR1 SGHRS and CDR2 YFSETQ. The CDR3 is 14 residues long. The V and J ends lost 1 base and 6 bases respectively, with 10 bases between them. CDR3 residues: CASSLSRSSGELFF. The CDR3 DNA sequence: TGCGCCAGCAGCTTGTCGAGATCATCCGGGGAGCTGTTTTTT.

This clonotype appeared many times. The chain links TRBV20-1 to TRBJ2-1, with 8 positions matching TRBD2. V was clipped by 3 bases and J by 5 bases; unmatched bases: 6. Germline V gene sequence: CDR1 DFQATT, CDR2 SNEGSKA (reference sequence). CDR3 length: 14 residues. CDR3 DNA sequence: TGCAGTGCTAGTGCGAGCGGGAGCAACAATGAGCAGTTCTTC. It codes for CSASASGSNNEQFF.

The J gene is TRBJ2-2, the V gene TRBV4-1; no reliable D call. This CDR3 is 14 amino acids long. V lost 5 bases and J lost 6, with 13 bases in between. Germline lookup yields CDR1 MGHRA and CDR2 YSYEKL. In nucleotides, the CDR3 is TGCGCCAGCAGCTCACAAGTACGGTCCGGGGAGCTGTTTTTT. Protein sequence: CASSSQVRSGELFF.

This clonotype was picked up many times. V usage is TRBV7-2 and J usage is TRBJ2-1, with 8 bases that match TRBD1. Per the germline V gene, CDR1 is SGHTA and CDR2 is FQGNSA. This CDR3 has 15 amino acids. The trim removed 3 bases at V and 3 bases at J, leaving 4 bases unmatched. CDR3 nucleotides: TGTGCCAGCAGCTTCTCCGGGACAGGCTACAATGAGCAGTTCTTC. Translating it yields CASSFSGTGYNEQFF.

The genes are TRBV6-1 and TRBJ2-5; 8 nucleotides match TRBD2. CDR1 and CDR2 (germline): MNHNS, SASEGT. Germline trimming cut 5 bases from V and 1 base from J; bases unmatched to any gene: 6. The CDR3 length is 15 residues. CDR3 amino acids: CASSLVSGGQETQYF. In DNA, the CDR3 is TGTGCCAGCAGTTTAGTAAGCGGGGGCCAAGAGACCCAGTACTTC.

This clonotype was counted at least ten times. The chain combines TRBV12-3 or TRBV12-4 with TRBJ1-1, with D uncertain. The CDR3 runs to 14 residues. V was pared by 4 bases and J by 1 base, with 10 bases between. Here the CDR3 reads CASSSVFGNTEAFF. Here the CDR3 DNA reads TGTGCCAGCAGTTCCGTCTTCGGGAACACTGAAGCTTTCTTT.

This clonotype was counted many times. The chain links TRBV12-3 or TRBV12-4 to TRBJ1-5, with D perhaps TRBD1 (6 bases). Trimming took 2 bases from V and 3 from J, leaving 11 bases between them. This CDR3 is 15 amino acids long. This chain's CDR3 is CASSLPGHYNQPQHF. CDR3 sequence (DNA): TGTGCCAGCAGTTTACCGGGACACTACAATCAGCCCCAGCATTTT.

The rearrangement joins TRBV5-1 to TRBJ2-7; TRBD2 agrees at 10 bases. This CDR3 contains 14 residues. The germline gives CDR1 SGHRS, CDR2 YFSETQ. Unmatched junction bases numbered 2, after V lost 2 bases and J lost 3 bases. The CDR3 region is CASSFSSGSYEQYV. The CDR3 coding sequence is TGCGCCAGCAGCTTCTCTAGCGGGAGCTACGAGCAGTACGTC.

This clonotype was counted many times. The chain uses TRBV28 and TRBJ2-1; maybe TRBD2 (7 bases). Germline CDR1 reads MDHEN; CDR2 reads SYDVKM. The CDR3 totals 16 residues. Trimming removed 2 bases at V and 3 bases at J, with 14 bases between. The CDR3 spells CASSLDTGGLYNEQFF. The CDR3 coding sequence is TGTGCCAGCAGTTTAGATACGGGGGGCCTCTACAATGAGCAGTTCTTC.

The chain employs TRBV5-8 and TRBJ2-1, with 16 bases aligning to TRBD2. The CDR3 runs 18 residues. The junction had 7 bases not matched to a gene; V was cut back by 4 bases and J by 3 bases. Germline-derived CDR1 and CDR2 are SGHTS and YDEGEE. The CDR3 nucleotides read TGTGCCAGCAGCGCAGGGACTAGCGGGAGGGCTGACTACAATGAGCAGTTCTTC. Protein sequence: CASSAGTSGRADYNEQFF. Full variable domain (outside the CDR3, taken from reference TRBV5-8 and TRBJ2-1): EAGVTQSPTHLIKTRGQQATLRCSPISGHTSVYWYQQALGLGLQFLLWYDEGEERNRGNFPPRFSGRQFPNYSSELNVNALELEDSALYLCASSAGTSGRADYNEQFFGPGTRLTVL.

This clonotype was seen many times. The chain combines TRBV5-5 with TRBJ2-1, with 9 positions matching TRBD2. Losses at the gene ends were 0 bases for V and 7 bases for J; bases not matched to a gene: 11. CDR3 length: 17 amino acids. Germline values: CDR1 SGHKS, CDR2 YYEKEE (reference sequence). The CDR3 coding sequence is TGTGCCAGCAGCTTGGCTTTAGCGGGAGAGGGGGCGAATGAGCAGTTCTTC. Translating it yields CASSLALAGEGANEQFF. Supplemented by reference TRBV5-5 and TRBJ2-1, the full variable domain reads DAGVTQSPTHLIKTRGQQVTLRCSPISGHKSVSWYQQVLGQGPQFIFQYYEKEERGRGNFPDRFSARQFPNYSSELNVNALLLGDSALYLCASSLALAGEGANEQFFGPGTRLTVL.

This clonotype was seen ten or more times. The chain couples TRBV14 to TRBJ2-7; 9 positions agree with TRBD2. Germline CDR1 reads SGHDN; CDR2 reads FVKESK. The CDR3 runs to 15 residues. Germline trimming cut 0 bases from V and 3 bases from J; bases unmatched to any gene: 3. CDR3 sequence (DNA): TGTGCCAGCAGCCAAGAGACTAGCGGCTACTACGAGCAGTACTTC. This translates into CASSQETSGYYEQYF.

This clonotype was observed a handful of times. The V gene is TRBV20-1, the J gene TRBJ2-5; D gene ambiguous. Per germline, CDR1 DFQATT and CDR2 SNEGSKA (reference sequence). This CDR3 is 12 amino acids long. Between the trimmed V and J ends, which lost 3 bases and 7 bases, there was a span of 12 bases. The CDR3: CSASQPPRTQYF. CDR3 DNA: TGCAGTGCTAGTCAGCCACCTCGGACCCAGTACTTC.

The chain combines TRBV20-1 with TRBJ2-1; 9 bases are a match to TRBD2. Germline trimming cut 6 bases from V and 6 bases from J; bases unmatched to any gene: 6. CDR1 and CDR2 (germline): DFQATT, SNEGSKA (reference sequence). This CDR3 is 13 amino acids long. Written as DNA, the CDR3 is TGCAGTGCAACCGGGACTAGCAGCAATGAGCAGTTCTTC. Its protein product is CSATGTSSNEQFF.

This clonotype was detected many times. The CDR3 bases are TGTGCCAGCGCTATCCGGGACGCCTACGAGCAGTACTTC. Protein: CASAIRDAYEQYF. This sequence joins TRBV6-1 and TRBJ2-7, with D possibly called TRBD1 or TRBD2 (5 bases each). CDR1 is MNHNS, CDR2 SASEGT, per germline. V was cut by 8 bases and J by 2 bases, with 13 bases left in between. The CDR3 sequence is 13 residues long.

The J gene is TRBJ1-3, the V gene TRBV12-3 or TRBV12-4, with D uncertain. The CDR3 sequence is 15 residues long. V was shortened by 6 bases and J by 3 bases, with 15 bases between the two germline ends. The CDR3 sequence: CASRLSGNYGNTIYF. The CDR3, as DNA: TGTGCCAGCAGGTTATCGGGCAATTATGGAAACACCATATATTTT.

This clonotype was counted ten times or more. V gene TRBV28 combines with J gene TRBJ1-1; weak D call: TRBD1 (6 bases). Germline V gene sequence: CDR1 MDHEN, CDR2 SYDVKM. The length of the CDR3 is 15 residues. Between the trimmed V and J ends, which lost 7 bases and 5 bases, there was a span of 20 bases. CDR3 sequence: CASTYLTGWSTEAFF. CDR3 in DNA: TGTGCCAGCACCTACTTAACAGGGTGGAGTACTGAAGCTTTCTTT.

This clonotype was detected ten times or more. The genes are TRBV20-1 and TRBJ2-1; the match to TRBD2 covers 8 bases. V shed 6 bases, J shed 1 base, and the junction held 14 bases outside the gene matches. Germline CDR1 is DFQATT and CDR2 is SNEGSKA (reference sequence). The length of the CDR3 is 17 residues. The CDR3: CSAPPGSGSVSYNEQFF. CDR3 nucleotides: TGCAGTGCCCCCCCCGGAAGCGGGAGTGTTTCCTACAATGAGCAGTTCTTC.

At least ten counts were recorded for this clonotype. One end of the junction is discordant with germline, which a read error may explain. V usage is TRBV7-2 and J usage is TRBJ1-2; a possible D gene is TRBD1 (5 bases). Germline CDR1 reads SGHTA; CDR2 reads FQGNSA. The CDR3 has 14 amino acids. The CDR3 reads CASSTGLENFGYTF. DNA for the CDR3: TGTGCCAGCAGCACGGGACTTGAAAACTTTGGCTACACCTTC.

In this sample, this clonotype turned up many times. The chain has TRBV24-1 and TRBJ2-3; 8 positions match TRBD2. Germline CDR1 KGHDR, CDR2 SFDVKD. The ends lost 1 base at V and 0 bases at J; junction bases unmatched: 5. The CDR3 runs 17 residues. The CDR3 loop is CATSDFGGGRSTDTQYF. The CDR3 bases are TGTGCCACCAGTGATTTCGGGGGGGGGCGAAGCACAGATACGCAGTATTTT.

This clonotype was seen just once. The V gene is TRBV5-1, the J gene TRBJ2-1; 14 bases match TRBD2. V trimming: 0 bases; J trimming: 7 bases; junction bases outside the gene matches: 6. This CDR3 has 17 residues. Germline V CDR1 and CDR2: SGHRS, YFSETQ. The CDR3 protein is CASSLGLAGGPSNEQFF. The CDR3 coding sequence is TGCGCCAGCAGCTTGGGACTAGCGGGAGGGCCAAGTAATGAGCAGTTCTTC.

The chain uses TRBV5-1 and TRBJ1-2; 7 bases are a match to TRBD1. CDR1 is SGHRS and CDR2 is YFSETQ in the germline V gene. V lost 4 bases, J lost 2 bases, and 5 bases stayed unmatched. There are 14 residues in the CDR3. The CDR3 loop is CASSPPTGNYGYTF. CDR3 nucleotide sequence: TGCGCCAGCAGCCCCCCGACAGGGAACTATGGCTACACCTTC.

This clonotype was counted many times. CDR3: CASSQGASTQEQYF. CDR3 coding DNA: TGCGCCAGCAGCCAGGGTGCTAGCACCCAAGAGCAGTACTTC. This chain joins TRBV5-1 and TRBJ2-7; tentatively, D is TRBD1 or TRBD2 (5 bases each). This CDR3 has 14 residues. Germline loops: CDR1 SGHRS, CDR2 YFSETQ. Trimming stripped 4 bases from V and 7 bases from J, with 18 bases between. Using reference TRBV5-1 and TRBJ2-7 for the parts outside the CDR3, the full variable domain is KAGVTQTPRYLIKTRGQQVTLSCSPISGHRSVSWYQQTPGQGLQFLFEYFSETQRNKGNFPGRFSGRQFSNSRSEMNVSTLELGDSALYLCASSQGASTQEQYFGPGTRLTVT.

This clonotype occurred many times. This rearrangement joins TRBV6-1 to TRBJ2-7, with D tentatively TRBD1 (5 bases). The CDR3 runs 13 residues. The V end was cut by 3 bases, the J end by 8 bases, with 14 bases between. Looked up from germline, CDR1 is MNHNS and CDR2 is SASEGT. The DNA for the CDR3 is TGTGCCAGCAGTGAGGGGCCCCTATTGAAGCAGTACTTC. Protein sequence: CASSEGPLLKQYF.